What follows describes a single TCR beta chain. The data originate from a study of control samples from healthy donors and cancer patients. The CDR3 runs to 13 residues. Assay used: immunoSEQ multiplex PCR; TCRdb lists only in-frame clones, some missing. The table has approximately 130,000 clones, 87% seen once; the top ten hold 9% to 13%. The sample taken for sequencing was blood. The chain carries TRBV21-1 and TRBJ2-5. TRBV21-1 corresponds to a pseudogene. The clonotype was recovered from a man under 40 in good health. In nucleotides, the CDR3 is TGTGCCAGCAGCAACTTATGGGGTGAGACCCAGTACTTC. It is translated as CASSNLWGETQYF.